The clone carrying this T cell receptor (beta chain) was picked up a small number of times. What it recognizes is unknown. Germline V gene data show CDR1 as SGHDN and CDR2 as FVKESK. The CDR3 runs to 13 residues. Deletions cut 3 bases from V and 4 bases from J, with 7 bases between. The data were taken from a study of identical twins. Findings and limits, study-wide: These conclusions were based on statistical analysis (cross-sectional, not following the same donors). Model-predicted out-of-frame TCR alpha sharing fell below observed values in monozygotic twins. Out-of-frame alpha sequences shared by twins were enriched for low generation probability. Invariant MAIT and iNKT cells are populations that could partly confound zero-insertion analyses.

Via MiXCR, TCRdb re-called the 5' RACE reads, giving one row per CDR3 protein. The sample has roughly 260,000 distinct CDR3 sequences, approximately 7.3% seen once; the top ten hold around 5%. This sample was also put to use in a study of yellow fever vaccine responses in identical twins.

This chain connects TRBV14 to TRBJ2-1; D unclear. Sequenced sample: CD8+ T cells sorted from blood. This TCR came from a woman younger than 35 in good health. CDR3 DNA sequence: TGTGCCAGCAGCCATTTGCGGTACAATGAGCAGTTCTTC. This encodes CASSHLRYNEQFF. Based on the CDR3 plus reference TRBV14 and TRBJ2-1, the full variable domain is EAGVTQFPSHSVIEKGQTVTLRCDPISGHDNLYWYRRVMGKEIKFLLHFVKESKQDESGMPNNRFLAERTGGTYSTLKVQPAELEDSGVYFCASSHLRYNEQFFGPGTRLTVL.